The 17 T cell receptor beta chains below were found in one sample sequenced in a study of blood T cell repertoires in COVID-19. Clones were read by immunoSEQ multiplex PCR, and TCRdb kept only the in-frame ones, dropping some. The table records about 240,000 clones, approximately 83% of them present only once. The source material was peripheral blood. The receptors here all came from a woman under 40 who had recovered from COVID-19.

This chain links TRBV6-5 with TRBJ2-7, with 8 bases fitting TRBD1. Germline V lookup: CDR1 MNHEY, CDR2 SVGAGI. J was trimmed by 5 bases and V by 6 bases; bases with no gene match: 12. The CDR3 contains 15 residues. CDR3 bases: TGTGCCAGCAGCGACCCCGGACAGGGCGTCAACGAGCAGTACTTC. This translates into CASSDPGQGVNEQYF.

J is TRBJ2-3 and V is TRBV19; 13 bases are a match to TRBD2. Germline CDR1 is LNHDA and CDR2 is SQIVND (reference sequence). The junction had 5 bases not matched to a gene; V was cut back by 5 bases and J by 3 bases. CDR3 size: 16 residues. CDR3 in DNA: TGTGCCAGTAGTTTTACTAGCGGGGGGGCGACAGATACGCAGTATTTT. It codes for CASSFTSGGATDTQYF.

In this sample, this clone turned up once. This chain uses TRBV5-1 with TRBJ1-6; tentatively, D is TRBD1 (5 bases). CDR3 length: 15 amino acids. Trimming took off 0 bases at V and 5 bases at J, with 9 bases between the two ends. CDR1 is SGHRS and CDR2 is YFSETQ in the germline V gene. For the CDR3, the DNA is TGCGCCAGCAGCTTGGCCGACAGTAATAATTCACCCCTCCACTTT. It is translated as CASSLADSNNSPLHF.

The chain couples TRBV2 to TRBJ2-1; D is uncertain. Trimming took 6 bases from V and 0 from J, leaving 15 bases between them. The CDR3 runs to 16 residues. The germline V gene has CDR1 SNHLY and CDR2 FYNNEI. CDR3: CASRDQELYSYNEQFF. The CDR3 DNA reads TGTGCCAGCAGAGATCAAGAGTTGTACTCCTACAATGAGCAGTTCTTC. Together with reference TRBV2 and TRBJ2-1, the CDR3 gives the full variable domain: EPEVTQTPSHQVTQMGQEVILRCVPISNHLYFYWYRQILGQKVEFLVSFYNNEISEKSEIFDDQFSVERPDGSNFTLKIRSTKLEDSAMYFCASRDQELYSYNEQFFGPGTRLTVL.

This clone was seen a few times. CDR3: CASMGQGDGYTF. CDR3 nucleotides: TGTGCCAGTATGGGACAGGGAGATGGCTACACCTTC. This chain connects TRBV19 to TRBJ1-2, with TRBD1 identical over 9 bases. J gave up 6 bases and V 7 bases, and 3 bases lay outside the gene matches. The CDR3 sequence is 12 residues long. Per germline, CDR1 LNHDA and CDR2 SQIVND (reference sequence).

J is TRBJ1-2 and V is TRBV10-3; 9 nucleotides agree with TRBD1. CDR1 and CDR2 (germline): ENHRY, SYGVKD. The trim removed 10 bases at V and 2 bases at J, leaving 11 bases unmatched. The length of the CDR3 is 15 residues. The CDR3 coding sequence is TGTGCCACCAGGACAGGGGAAGCCTTAAACTATGGCTACACCTTC. Protein sequence: CATRTGEALNYGYTF.

The chain is built from TRBV5-1 and TRBJ2-1; TRBD2 might be the D (6 bases). From germline, CDR1 is SGHRS and CDR2 YFSETQ. The CDR3 is made up of 14 amino acids. V gave up 5 bases and J gave up 4 bases, with 13 bases separating them. The CDR3 loop is CASSRASGYNEQFF. The CDR3 nucleotides are TGCGCCAGCAGTCGGGCCAGCGGGTACAATGAGCAGTTCTTC.

The rearrangement links TRBV7-2 to TRBJ1-2; a weak D match, TRBD1 (5 bases). The CDR3 spans 16 residues. V was pared by 1 base and J by 8 bases, with 20 bases between. The germline V gene has CDR1 SGHTA and CDR2 FQGNSA. The CDR3 spells CASSLGPLWTGGGYTF. The CDR3 DNA is TGTGCCAGCAGCTTAGGACCCCTCTGGACCGGGGGAGGCTACACCTTC.

The chain employs TRBV29-1 and TRBJ2-2, with D perhaps TRBD2 (5 bases). Per the germline V gene, CDR1 is SQVTM and CDR2 is ANQGSEA. The length of the CDR3 is 15 residues. Trimming removed 6 bases from V and 3 bases from J, with 17 bases in between. The chain's CDR3 is CSVALGRADTGELFF. CDR3 DNA sequence: TGCAGCGTCGCCCTGGGGAGAGCGGACACCGGGGAGCTGTTTTTT.

To note about this clone: This specimen includes other DNA sequences encoding the same CDR3. The rearrangement uses TRBV15 and TRBJ2-5, with 9 bases lining up with TRBD1. This CDR3 region has 16 residues. Germline assignment: CDR1 LNHNV and CDR2 YYDKDF (reference sequence). Trimming cost V 0 bases and J 5 bases; bases outside gene matches: 7. DNA of the CDR3: TGTGCCACCAGCAGAGACCCGGGACAGGGAGGGGAGACCCAGTACTTC. Residues: CATSRDPGQGGETQYF.

This clone showed up just a few times. V and J are TRBV18 and TRBJ2-3; D is unclear. Deletions cut 4 bases from V and 10 bases from J, with 9 bases between. Germline CDR1 KGHSH, CDR2 LQKENI. This CDR3 is 11 amino acids long. The CDR3 sequence: CASSRTSPQYF. CDR3 bases: TGTGCCAGCTCACGTACTTCCCCGCAGTATTTT.

The chain joins TRBV10-3 to TRBJ2-3; tentative D call: TRBD2 (6 bases). V was trimmed by 3 bases and J by 0 bases, leaving 10 bases between them. The CDR3 loop spans 15 amino acids. CDR1 is ENHRY, CDR2 SYGVKD, per germline. CDR3 sequence reads: CAISDSAGSTDTQYF. CDR3 coding DNA: TGTGCCATCAGTGATTCGGCGGGAAGCACAGATACGCAGTATTTT.

The rearrangement joins TRBV7-2 to TRBJ1-2, with D possibly matching TRBD1 (6 bases). Germline assignment: CDR1 SGHTA and CDR2 FQGNSA. This CDR3 spans 15 amino acids. Trimming left V 1 base short and J 4 bases short, with 13 bases between. The CDR3 region is CASSLGRQVVYGYTF. CDR3 in DNA: TGTGCCAGCAGCTTAGGTAGACAGGTGGTCTATGGCTACACCTTC. The entire variable domain, with the rest obtained from reference TRBV7-2 and TRBJ1-2, is as follows: GAGVSQSPSNKVTEKGKDVELRCDPISGHTALYWYRQSLGQGLEFLIYFQGNSAPDKSGLPSDRFSAERTGGSVSTLTIQRTQQEDSAVYLCASSLGRQVVYGYTFGSGTRLTVV.

The chain links TRBV9 to TRBJ1-6; 10 bases fit TRBD1. After removal of 4 bases from V and 9 bases from J, the junction contained 10 bases not matched to a gene. Germline CDR1 and CDR2: SGDLS and YYNGEE. This CDR3 contains 16 residues. This chain's CDR3 is CASSPRDRGLSSPLHF. In DNA, the CDR3 is TGTGCCAGCAGCCCACGGGACAGGGGATTGAGTTCACCCCTCCACTTT.

This clone was seen a few times. The chain uses TRBV14 and TRBJ2-7, with TRBD1 identical over 7 bases. The CDR3 totals 15 residues. V lost 4 bases to trimming and J lost 2 bases; unmatched junction nucleotides: 8. Germline V gives CDR1 SGHDN, CDR2 FVKESK. DNA of the CDR3: TGTGCCAGCAGCCCCAGGTTTAGGGGGCCCTACGAGCAGTACTTC. Its protein is CASSPRFRGPYEQYF.

The V gene is TRBV12-2, the J gene TRBJ2-7; the table calls TRBD2, which could not be checked here. TRBV12-2 is a recognized pseudogene. The CDR3 has 19 amino acids. CDR3: CASRLEGHRKGGEYYEQYF. The CDR3 DNA reads TGTGCAAGTCGCTTAGAAGGCCACCGCAAGGGGGGGGAGTACTACGAGCAGTACTTC.

The chain's CDR3 is CASGSGGGSSEQYF. DNA for the CDR3: TGTGCTAGTGGTAGCGGAGGGGGCTCTTCCGAGCAGTACTTC. The chain has TRBV12-5 and TRBJ2-7; D might be TRBD1 (7 bases). Germline V lookup: CDR1 LGHNT, CDR2 FRNRAP. V was trimmed by 5 bases and J by 6 bases, leaving 17 bases between them. This CDR3 region has 14 residues.